One sample yielded the 5 T cell receptor beta chains listed below, sequenced in a study of radiation and T cells in renal cell carcinoma. As to time point: blood 4 weeks post-SBRT, at nephrectomy. Sample treatment: 15 Gy SBRT to primary tumor, nephrectomy 4 weeks later. Repertoires were generated with immunoSEQ multiplex PCR, while TCRdb's copy carries only in-frame clones and drops some. The table records about 90,000 clones, around 84% of them present only once. The material was blood, obtained from a patient whose treatment included radiotherapy and nephrectomy. Receptor source: a man in his fifties or sixties with renal cell carcinoma.

This rearrangement joins TRBV7-2 to TRBJ1-3; D gene unclear. The CDR3 totals 15 residues. Germline values: CDR1 SGHTA, CDR2 FQGNSA. Trimming left V 5 bases short and J 0 bases short, with 11 bases between. The CDR3 protein is CASSPTGFSGNTIYF. Written as DNA, the CDR3 is TGTGCCAGCAGCCCTACCGGATTCTCTGGAAACACCATATATTTT.

The gene calls are TRBV7-6 and TRBJ2-2; D is unresolved. V dropped 0 bases and J dropped 5 bases, with 7 bases sitting between them. The germline CDR1 and CDR2 sequences are SGHVS and FNYEAQ. The CDR3 consists of 14 residues. The DNA of the CDR3 is TGTGCCAGCAGCTTAGCGGAAGGAACCGGGGAGCTGTTTTTT. The encoded protein is CASSLAEGTGELFF.

The gene calls are TRBV11-2 and TRBJ2-1, with a possible D match to TRBD2 (6 bases). V gave up 2 bases and J gave up 1 base, with 12 bases separating them. This CDR3 contains 16 residues. Germline V gene sequence: CDR1 SGHAT, CDR2 FQNNGV. As DNA, the CDR3 is TGTGCCAGCAGCTTATCTAGCGTCCCATCCTACAATGAGCAGTTCTTC. This encodes CASSLSSVPSYNEQFF.

In this sample, this clone turned up once. This chain joins TRBV27 and TRBJ2-1; 7 positions agree with TRBD1. The CDR3 has 14 amino acids. From germline, CDR1 is MNHEY and CDR2 SMNVEV (reference sequence). With 3 bases clipped from V and 4 bases from J, the junction kept 3 bases outside the gene matches. The DNA of the CDR3 is TGTGCCAGCAGTTTCGGGACAGAGTACAATGAGCAGTTCTTC. This gives the protein CASSFGTEYNEQFF.

The V and J genes are TRBV29-1 and TRBJ2-3; D is uncertain. With 4 bases removed from V and 3 bases from J, the gap between germline ends came to 8 bases. The CDR3 runs to 12 residues. Germline-derived CDR1 and CDR2 are SQVTM and ANQGSEA. CDR3 protein: CSVGPLTDTQYF. The CDR3 DNA sequence: TGCAGCGTTGGGCCCCTAACAGATACGCAGTATTTT.